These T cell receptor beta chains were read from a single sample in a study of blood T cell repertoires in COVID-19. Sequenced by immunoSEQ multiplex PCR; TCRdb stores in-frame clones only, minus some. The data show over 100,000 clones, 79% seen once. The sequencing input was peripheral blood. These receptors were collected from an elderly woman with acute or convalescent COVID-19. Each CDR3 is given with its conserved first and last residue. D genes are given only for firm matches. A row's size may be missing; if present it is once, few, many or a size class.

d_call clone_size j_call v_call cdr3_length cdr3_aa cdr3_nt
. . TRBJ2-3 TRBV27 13 CASSLNRADTQYF TGTGCCAGCAGTTTAAACCGCGCGGATACGCAGTATTTT
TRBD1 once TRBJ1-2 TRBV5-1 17 CASSLGDRAPHGYGYTF TGCGCCAGCAGCTTAGGGGACAGGGCTCCCCATGGCTATGGCTACACCTTC
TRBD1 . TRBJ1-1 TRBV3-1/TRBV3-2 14 CASSLVDRATEAFF TGTGCCAGCAGCCTCGTGGACAGGGCTACTGAAGCTTTCTTT
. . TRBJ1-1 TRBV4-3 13 CASSQVTRTEAFF TGCGCCAGCAGCCAAGTGACAAGGACTGAAGCTTTCTTT
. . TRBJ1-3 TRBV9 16 CASSVDGFGSGNTIYF TGTGCCAGCAGCGTAGATGGCTTTGGCTCTGGAAACACCATATATTTT
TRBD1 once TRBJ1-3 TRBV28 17 CASSPPSGTGGLNTIYF TGTGCCAGCAGTCCCCCGTCCGGGACAGGGGGTTTGAACACCATATATTTT
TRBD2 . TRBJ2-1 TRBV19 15 CASNLLGLAGNEQFF TGTGCCAGTAATTTACTGGGACTAGCGGGCAATGAGCAGTTCTTC
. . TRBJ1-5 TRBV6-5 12 CASSLTGQPQHF TGTGCCAGCAGCCTCACAGGCCAGCCCCAGCATTTT
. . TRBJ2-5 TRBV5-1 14 CASSLAGDSETQYF TGCGCCAGCAGCTTGGCTGGGGACTCGGAGACCCAGTACTTC
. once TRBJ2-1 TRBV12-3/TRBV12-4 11 CASSFRGKQFF TGTGCCAGCAGTTTTCGGGGTAAGCAGTTCTTC
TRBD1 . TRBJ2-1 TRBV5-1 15 CASSLTGGVHNEQFF TGCGCCAGCAGCTTGACAGGGGGAGTTCACAATGAGCAGTTCTTC
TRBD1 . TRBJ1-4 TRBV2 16 CASSELQGAANEKLFF TGTGCCAGCAGTGAACTACAGGGGGCTGCTAATGAAAAACTGTTTTTT
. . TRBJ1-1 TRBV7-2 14 CASSLDREGTEAFF TGTGCCAGCAGCTTAGACAGGGAGGGCACTGAAGCTTTCTTT
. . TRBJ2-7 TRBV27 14 CASSTYTGSDEQYF TGTGCCAGCAGTACATATACAGGGTCAGACGAGCAGTACTTC
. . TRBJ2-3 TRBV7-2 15 CASSSGVASTDTQYF TGTGCCAGCAGCTCCGGAGTAGCTAGCACAGATACGCAGTATTTT
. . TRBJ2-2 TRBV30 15 CAWSRGTDLTGELFF TGTGCCTGGAGTCGCGGGACAGACCTCACCGGGGAGCTGTTTTTT
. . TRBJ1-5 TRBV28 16 CASSLRRSLSNQPQHF TGTGCCAGCAGTTTACGCCGGTCACTCAGCAATCAGCCCCAGCATTTT
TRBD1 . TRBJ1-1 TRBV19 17 CASTKGRDRGRNTEAFF TGTGCCAGTACCAAAGGTCGGGACAGGGGGAGGAACACTGAAGCTTTCTTT
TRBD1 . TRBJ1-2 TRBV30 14 CAWSVESGGQRYTF TGTGCCTGGAGTGTGGAGTCAGGGGGCCAGCGCTACACCTTC
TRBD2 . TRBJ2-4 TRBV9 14 CASSVAGGKNIQYF TGTGCCAGCAGCGTAGCGGGGGGCAAAAACATTCAGTACTTC
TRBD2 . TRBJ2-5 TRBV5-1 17 CASSSGVAGGLLETQYF TGCGCCAGCAGCTCCGGGGTAGCGGGGGGGCTTTTAGAGACCCAGTACTTC
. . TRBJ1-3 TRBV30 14 CAWRTGTSGNTIYF TGTGCCTGGAGAACGGGTACCTCTGGAAACACCATATATTTT
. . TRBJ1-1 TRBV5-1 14 CASIVVPGDTEAFF TGCGCCAGCATCGTCGTCCCGGGGGACACTGAAGCTTTCTTT
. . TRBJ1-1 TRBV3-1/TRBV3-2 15 CASSQRLQANTEAFF TGTGCCAGCAGCCAAAGGCTTCAGGCTAACACTGAAGCTTTCTTT
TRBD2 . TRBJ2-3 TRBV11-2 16 CASSLKGSGGTDTQYF TGTGCCAGCAGCTTAAAAGGTAGCGGGGGCACAGATACGCAGTATTTT
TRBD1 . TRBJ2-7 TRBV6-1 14 CASSENRGPYEQYF TGTGCCAGCAGTGAAAACAGGGGGCCCTACGAGCAGTACTTC
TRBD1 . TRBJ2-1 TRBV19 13 CASSRQGYNEQFF TGTGCCAGTAGCCGACAGGGGTACAATGAGCAGTTCTTC
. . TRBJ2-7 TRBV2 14 CAMSTGNRFYEQYF TGTGCCATGAGCACAGGGAACCGCTTCTACGAGCAGTACTTC
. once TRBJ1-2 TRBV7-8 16 CASSLNEATETNGYTF TGTGCCAGCAGCTTAAATGAGGCGACCGAGACGAATGGCTACACCTTC